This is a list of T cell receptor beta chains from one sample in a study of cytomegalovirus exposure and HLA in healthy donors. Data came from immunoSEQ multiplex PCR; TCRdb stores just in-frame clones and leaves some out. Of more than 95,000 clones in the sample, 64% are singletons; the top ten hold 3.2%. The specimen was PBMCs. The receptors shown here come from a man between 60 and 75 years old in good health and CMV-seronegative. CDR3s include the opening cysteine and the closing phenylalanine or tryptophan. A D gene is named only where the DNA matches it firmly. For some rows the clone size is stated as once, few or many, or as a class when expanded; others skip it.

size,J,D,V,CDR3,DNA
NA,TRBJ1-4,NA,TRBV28,CASWSNEKLFF,TGTGCCAGCTGGAGTAATGAAAAACTGTTTTTT
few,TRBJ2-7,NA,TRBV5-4,CASSLGGFPYEQYF,TGTGCCAGCAGCTTGGGAGGTTTTCCCTACGAGCAGTACTTC
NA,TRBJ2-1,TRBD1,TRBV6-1,CASSEGTGDYNEQFF,TGTGCCAGCAGTGAGGGGACAGGGGACTACAATGAGCAGTTCTTC
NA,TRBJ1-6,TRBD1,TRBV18,CASSPTKDRGYSPLHF,TGTGCCAGCTCCCCTACGAAGGACAGGGGGTATTCACCCCTCCACTTT
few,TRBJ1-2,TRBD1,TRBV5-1,CASSLGTGSGYGYTF,TGCGCCAGCAGCTTAGGGACAGGGTCGGGCTATGGCTACACCTTC
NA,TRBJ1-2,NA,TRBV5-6,CASTHGDTFRGYTF,TGTGCCAGCACCCATGGGGACACCTTTCGGGGCTACACCTTC
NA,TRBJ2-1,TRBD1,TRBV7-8,CASSPRQGERNEQFF,TGTGCCAGCAGCCCGCGACAGGGGGAACGCAATGAGCAGTTCTTC
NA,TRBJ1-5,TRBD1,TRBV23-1,CASSLGGDSNQPQHF,TGCGCCAGCAGTCTAGGGGGCGACAGCAATCAGCCCCAGCATTTT
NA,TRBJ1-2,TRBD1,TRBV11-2,CASSLSTGNGYTF,TGTGCCAGCAGCTTATCGACAGGGAATGGCTACACCTTC
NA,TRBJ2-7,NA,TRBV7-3,CASSVYYEQYF,TGTGCCAGCAGCGTATACTACGAGCAGTACTTC
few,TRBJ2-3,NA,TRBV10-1,CASTRTLSLPCSSTDTQYF,TGCGCCAGCACCCGGACTTTAAGCCTACCTTGTTCTAGCACAGATACGCAGTATTTT
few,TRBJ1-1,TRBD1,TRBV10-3,CAILQGMNTEAFF,TGTGCCATCTTACAGGGGATGAACACTGAAGCTTTCTTT
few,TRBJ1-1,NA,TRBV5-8,CASSWGSRNTEAFF,TGTGCCAGCAGCTGGGGCTCTAGGAACACTGAAGCTTTCTTT
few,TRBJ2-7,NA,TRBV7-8,CASSLGASAGNEQYF,TGTGCCAGCAGCTTAGGAGCATCGGCAGGGAACGAGCAGTACTTC
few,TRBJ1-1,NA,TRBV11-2,CASSPGGNTEAFF,TGTGCCAGCAGCCCCGGGGGGAACACTGAAGCTTTCTTT
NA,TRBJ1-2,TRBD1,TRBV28,CASRRGHSYGYTF,TGTGCCAGCAGGAGGGGGCATAGCTATGGCTACACCTTC
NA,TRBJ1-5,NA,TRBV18,CASSPPPGNKEIRGNQPQHF,TGTGCCAGCTCACCACCCCCAGGGAATAAGGAAATTCGCGGCAATCAGCCCCAGCATTTT
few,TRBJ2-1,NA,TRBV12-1,CASSKLANVRFWFF,TGTGCCAGCAGCAAACTAGCGAACGTAAGATTTTGGTTCTTC
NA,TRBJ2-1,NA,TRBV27,CASSRVQRGEQFF,TGTGCCAGCAGCCGGGTTCAGCGAGGTGAGCAGTTCTTC
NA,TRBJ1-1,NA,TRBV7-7,CASSPGQITEAFF,TGTGCCAGCAGCCCGGGTCAGATCACTGAAGCTTTCTTT
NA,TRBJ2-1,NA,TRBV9,CASSVGQGRTNEQFF,TGTGCCAGCAGCGTAGGGCAGGGAAGGACAAATGAGCAGTTCTTC
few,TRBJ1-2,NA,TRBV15,CATSRYLPGDYGYTF,TGTGCCACCAGCAGATACCTCCCGGGTGACTATGGCTACACCTTC
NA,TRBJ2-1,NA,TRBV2,CASSEREGPSREQFF,TGTGCCAGCAGTGAGAGGGAAGGGCCGTCCCGGGAGCAGTTCTTC
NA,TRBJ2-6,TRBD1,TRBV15,CATSRADRAGANVLTF,TGTGCCACCAGCAGAGCCGACAGGGCCGGGGCCAACGTCCTGACTTTC
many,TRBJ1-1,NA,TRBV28,CASRPRRGGVNTEAFF,TGTGCCAGCAGACCTCGACGTGGGGGCGTAAACACTGAAGCTTTCTTT
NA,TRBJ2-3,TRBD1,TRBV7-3,CASSFNRDRVTDTQYF,TGTGCCAGCAGCTTTAATCGGGACAGGGTCACAGATACGCAGTATTTT
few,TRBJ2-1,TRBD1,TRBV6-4,CASSPGQGAGNEQFF,TGTGCCAGCAGCCCCGGACAGGGGGCCGGCAATGAGCAGTTCTTC
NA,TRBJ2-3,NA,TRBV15,CATSGEKGATDTQYF,TGTGCCACCAGCGGAGAGAAAGGGGCGACAGATACGCAGTATTTT
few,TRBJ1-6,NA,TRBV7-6,CASSLTSGSSPLHF,TGTGCCAGCAGCTTAACTAGTGGCAGCTCACCCCTCCACTTT
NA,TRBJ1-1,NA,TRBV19,CASSPLGRGSGQKTEAFF,TGTGCCAGTAGCCCCCTCGGCCGGGGTAGCGGTCAGAAGACTGAAGCTTTCTTT
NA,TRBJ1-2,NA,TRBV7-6,CASTLGTSNYGYTF,TGTGCCAGCACCCTTGGCACCTCTAACTATGGCTACACCTTC
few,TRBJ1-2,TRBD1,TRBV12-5,CASAEQGIRNYGYTF,TGTGCTAGTGCCGAACAGGGGATTAGGAACTATGGCTACACCTTC
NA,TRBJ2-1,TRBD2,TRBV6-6,CASSYSLLAGGRQFF,TGTGCCAGCAGTTACTCCCTTCTTGCGGGAGGGCGGCAGTTCTTC
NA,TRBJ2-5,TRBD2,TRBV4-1,CASSQGTSGGGRETQYF,TGCGCCAGCAGCCAAGGGACTAGCGGGGGTGGAAGGGAGACCCAGTACTTC
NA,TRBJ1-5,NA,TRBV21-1,CASSELVTRGNNQPQHF,TGTGCCAGCAGCGAACTTGTTACGCGGGGGAACAATCAGCCCCAGCATTTT
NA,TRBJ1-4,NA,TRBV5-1,CASSQGVRNEKLFF,TGCGCCAGCAGCCAAGGGGTCAGAAATGAAAAACTGTTTTTT
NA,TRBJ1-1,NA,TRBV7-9,CASPGSEAFF,TGTGCCAGCCCAGGGTCTGAAGCTTTCTTT
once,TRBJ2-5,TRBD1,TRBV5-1,CASSEWTGGIQETQYF,TGCGCCAGCAGCGAATGGACAGGGGGGATACAAGAGACCCAGTACTTC
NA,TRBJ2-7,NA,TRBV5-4,CASSDGVTYEQYF,TGTGCCAGCAGCGACGGGGTTACCTACGAGCAGTACTTC
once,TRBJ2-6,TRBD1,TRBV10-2,CASSERQGAGANVLTF,TGCGCCAGCAGTGAGCGGCAGGGGGCTGGGGCCAACGTCCTGACTTTC
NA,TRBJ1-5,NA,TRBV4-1,CASSQDLGTSDYSNQPQHF,TGCGCCAGCAGCCAAGATCTTGGAACAAGCGATTATAGCAATCAGCCCCAGCATTTT
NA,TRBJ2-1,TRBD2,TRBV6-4,CASSESIGTRLYNEQFF,TGTGCCAGCAGTGAATCAATCGGGACTAGACTATACAATGAGCAGTTCTTC
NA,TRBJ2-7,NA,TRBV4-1,CASSPVGTNYEQYF,TGCGCCAGCAGCCCGGTGGGCACCAACTACGAGCAGTACTTC
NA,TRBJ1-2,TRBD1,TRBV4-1,CASSQDPTGGPYGYTF,TGCGCCAGCAGCCAAGATCCGACAGGGGGCCCCTATGGCTACACCTTC
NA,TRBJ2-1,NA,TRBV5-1,CASSLTGSQFNEQFF,TGCGCCAGCAGCCTGACGGGGTCCCAGTTCAATGAGCAGTTCTTC
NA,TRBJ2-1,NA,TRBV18,CASSLQGYSEQFF,TGTGCCAGCTCATTACAGGGTTATAGTGAGCAGTTCTTC
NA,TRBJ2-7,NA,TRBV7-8,CASSLSGDADEQYF,TGTGCCAGCAGCTTATCCGGGGATGCGGACGAGCAGTACTTC
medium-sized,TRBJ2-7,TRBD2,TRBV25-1,CASSGASGGHHNEQYF,TGTGCCAGCAGTGGAGCTAGCGGGGGCCACCACAACGAGCAGTACTTC
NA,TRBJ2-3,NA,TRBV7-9,CASSLGVGRRADTQYF,TGTGCCAGCAGCTTAGGAGTAGGGAGACGGGCAGATACGCAGTATTTT
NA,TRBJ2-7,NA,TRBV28,CASSRSSRRYEQYF,TGTGCCAGCAGCCGTTCTTCTAGGCGGTACGAGCAGTACTTC
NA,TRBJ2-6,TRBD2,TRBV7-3,CASSLGGSGANVLTF,TGTGCCAGCAGCTTGGGGGGGTCTGGGGCCAACGTCCTGACTTTC
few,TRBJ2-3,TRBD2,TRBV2,CASYNLAGADTQYF,TGTGCCAGCTATAATCTAGCGGGAGCAGATACGCAGTATTTT
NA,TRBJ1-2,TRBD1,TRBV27,CASATGGGGYTF,TGTGCCAGTGCGACAGGGGGCGGTGGCTACACCTTC
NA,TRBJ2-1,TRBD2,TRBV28,CASSSIRLAGGDNEQFF,TGTGCCAGCAGTTCAATAAGACTAGCGGGAGGGGACAATGAGCAGTTCTTC
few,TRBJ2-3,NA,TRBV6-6,CASSQGGDTQYF,TGTGCCAGCAGTCAAGGGGGAGATACGCAGTATTTT